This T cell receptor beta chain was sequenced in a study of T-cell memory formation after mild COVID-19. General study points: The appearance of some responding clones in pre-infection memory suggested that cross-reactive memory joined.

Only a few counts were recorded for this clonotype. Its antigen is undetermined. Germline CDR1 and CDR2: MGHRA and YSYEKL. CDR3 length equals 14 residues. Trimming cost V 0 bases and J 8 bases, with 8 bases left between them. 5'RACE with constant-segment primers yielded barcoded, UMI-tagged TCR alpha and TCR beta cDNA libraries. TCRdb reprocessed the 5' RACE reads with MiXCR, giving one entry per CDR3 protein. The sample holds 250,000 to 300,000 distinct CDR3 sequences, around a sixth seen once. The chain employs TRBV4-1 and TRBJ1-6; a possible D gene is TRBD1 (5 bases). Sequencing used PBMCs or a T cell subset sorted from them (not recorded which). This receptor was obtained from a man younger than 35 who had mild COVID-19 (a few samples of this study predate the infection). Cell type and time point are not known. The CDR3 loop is CASSQEETDSPLHF. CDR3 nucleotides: TGCGCCAGCAGCCAAGAAGAGACAGATTCACCCCTCCACTTT.